The 31 T cell receptor beta chains given below trace back to one sample, sequenced in a study of regulatory T cells in long-lasting Graves disease. Time point noted: newly diagnosed GD, antithyroid drugs for less than 3 months. From PBMCs, RNA was extracted and then used to make the TCR library. For TCR beta, libraries came from iRepertoire HTBI primers and Arm-PCR of CDR3 regions. One entry per CDR3 protein results from TCRdb running MiXCR on the multiplex PCR reads. The table lists fewer than 650,000 distinct CDR3 sequences, approximately 16% of them singletons. The data also belong to a second study, concerning T cells in Graves' hyperthyroidism and ophthalmopathy.

Source: peripheral blood mononuclear cells (PBMCs), taken at new diagnosis, from a patient treated with antithyroid drugs. Receptor source: a man aged 18 to 30 with Graves disease.

This clonotype was counted between two and nine times. The chain joins TRBV18 to TRBJ2-5; 8 bases map to TRBD2. Germline CDR1 and CDR2: KGHSH and LQKENI. The CDR3 is 15 residues long. The V segment lost 0 bases and the J segment 5 bases; nucleotides outside the gene matches: 5. The DNA for the CDR3 is TGTGCCAGCTCACCACCCCAGCGGGAGAGCGAGACCCAGTACTTC. This codes for CASSPPQRESETQYF.

The CDR3 nucleotides are TGCAGTGCTAGGTCTATGGACCCCTCCTACGAGCAGTTCTTC. This codes for CSARSMDPSYEQFF. V is TRBV20-1 and J is TRBJ2-1; D is uncertain. The germline gives CDR1 DFQATT, CDR2 SNEGSKA (reference sequence). Trimming removed 3 bases from V and 10 bases from J, with 19 bases in between. The CDR3 runs 14 residues.

The chain uses TRBV5-8 and TRBJ2-7; TRBD2 matches at 10 bases. Germline CDR1 is SGHTS and CDR2 is YDEGEE. The CDR3 runs 16 residues. Losses at the gene ends were 2 bases for V and 1 base for J; bases not matched to a gene: 6. The CDR3 region is CASSFPSGSGSYEQYF. DNA for the CDR3: TGTGCCAGCAGCTTCCCTAGCGGGAGTGGATCCTACGAGCAGTACTTC. The variable domain in full, with the rest retrieved from reference TRBV5-8 and TRBJ2-7, is EAGVTQSPTHLIKTRGQQATLRCSPISGHTSVYWYQQALGLGLQFLLWYDEGEERNRGNFPPRFSGRQFPNYSSELNVNALELEDSALYLCASSFPSGSGSYEQYFGPGTRLTVT.

This chain joins TRBV20-1 and TRBJ2-7; TRBD2 agrees at 11 bases. The trim removed 0 bases at V and 2 bases at J, leaving 6 bases unmatched. CDR3 length: 16 amino acids. Germline V gives CDR1 DFQATT, CDR2 SNEGSKA (reference sequence). This CDR3 is CSARDLFSGRAYEQYF. CDR3 in DNA: TGCAGTGCTAGAGATCTGTTTAGCGGGAGGGCCTACGAGCAGTACTTC.

CDR3 nucleotide sequence: TGTGCCAGTAGTAATCCGGGACAGGGGGAAAAAACCAAGAAGACCCAGTACTTC. It is translated as CASSNPGQGEKTKKTQYF. This chain uses TRBV19 with TRBJ2-5, with 11 bases aligning to TRBD1. CDR1 is LNHDA and CDR2 is SQIVND in the germline V gene (reference sequence). With V trimmed by 4 bases and J by 6 bases, 16 bases remained unmatched. This CDR3 contains 18 residues.

This chain links TRBV29-1 with TRBJ1-5, with a tentative D call TRBD1 (5 bases). This CDR3 has 14 residues. The V gene lost 7 bases and the J gene lost 6 bases, with 19 bases spanning the gap. Germline V gene lookup returns CDR1 SQVTM and CDR2 ANQGSEA. The CDR3 spells CSASSGNLGQPQHF. The CDR3 nucleotides read TGCAGCGCGTCCTCAGGGAATCTTGGTCAGCCCCAGCATTTT.

The chain couples TRBV6-2 or TRBV6-3 to TRBJ2-7, with D possibly matching TRBD1 (6 bases). V was cut by 5 bases and J by 0 bases, with 17 bases left in between. The CDR3 loop spans 16 amino acids. Germline V gene sequence: CDR1 MNHEY, CDR2 SVGEGT. The CDR3 nucleotides are TGTGCCAGCAGTGGTACAGGGTTTACGACCTCCTACGAGCAGTACTTC. Its protein product is CASSGTGFTTSYEQYF.

The gene calls are TRBV6-1 and TRBJ2-5, with D possibly matching TRBD2 (5 bases). CDR1 is MNHNS and CDR2 is SASEGT in the germline V gene. V gave up 7 bases and J gave up 2 bases, with 20 bases separating them. The CDR3 runs 16 residues. CDR3 sequence (DNA): TGTGCCAGCACCCCAGGAGATCCGGGATTTCAAGAGACCCAGTACTTC. Encoded protein: CASTPGDPGFQETQYF.

This clonotype occurred a few times. This likely comes from a read error, as the CDR3 has no conserved phenylalanine or tryptophan at its end. It is unclear where the CDR3 begins or ends on the DNA, so no DNA is shown, and the CDR3 is as TCRdb lists it. The V call is TRBV20-1, the J call TRBJ2-5. With termini counted, the CDR3 has 14 amino acids. Germline-derived CDR1 and CDR2 are DFQATT and SNEGSKA (reference sequence). This CDR3 is CSAREIGTRDPVLR.

This clonotype was counted ten times or more. This chain joins TRBV6-2 or TRBV6-3 and TRBJ2-3; D is possibly TRBD2 (6 bases). CDR1 is MNHEY and CDR2 is SVGEGT in the germline V gene. The CDR3 has 14 amino acids. Between the trimmed V and J ends, which lost 4 bases and 1 base, there was a span of 9 bases. The CDR3 sequence is CASSSSSGTDTQYF. In nucleotides, the CDR3 is TGTGCCAGCAGTTCATCTAGCGGCACAGATACGCAGTATTTT.

This clonotype was seen more than once but under ten times. The chain has TRBV28 and TRBJ1-5; D unclear. Germline CDR1 MDHEN, CDR2 SYDVKM. V lost 5 bases to trimming and J lost 5 bases, with 19 bases between them. The CDR3 is made up of 16 amino acids. The DNA of the CDR3 is TGTGCCAGCAGTCCCCACCGGGCCCCAAGGGATCAGCCCCAGCATTTT. Translated, it gives CASSPHRAPRDQPQHF.

This clonotype was detected many times. This chain connects TRBV20-1 to TRBJ2-2, with TRBD2 identical over 10 bases. Germline V gives CDR1 DFQATT, CDR2 SNEGSKA (reference sequence). The junction had 9 bases not matched to a gene; V was cut back by 4 bases and J by 7 bases. This CDR3 has 15 amino acids. CDR3 nucleotides: TGCAGTGCTATGGTCAGCGGGAGGGCCGTCGGGGAGCTGTTTTTT. Protein: CSAMVSGRAVGELFF.

In its sample, this clonotype was seen many times. The chain carries TRBV12-3 or TRBV12-4 and TRBJ2-7; TRBD1 or TRBD2 may be the D gene (6 bases each). V was trimmed by 4 bases and J by 6 bases, leaving 34 bases between them. The CDR3 totals 20 residues. CDR3 bases: TGTGCCAGCAGTTCGACCACTACAGGGTTGTGGGAACGGGAGTTCTCCGAGCAGTACTTC. This sequence encodes CASSSTTTGLWEREFSEQYF.

This clonotype was observed at least ten times. The J gene is TRBJ2-1, the V gene TRBV20-1; weak D call: TRBD2 (7 bases). V was shortened by 4 bases and J by 11 bases, with 12 bases between the two germline ends. The length of the CDR3 is 11 residues. The germline CDR1 and CDR2 sequences are DFQATT and SNEGSKA (reference sequence). This chain's CDR3 is CSAKERDKQFF. The CDR3 DNA is TGCAGTGCTAAGGAGCGGGACAAGCAGTTCTTC.

This clonotype was seen a handful of times. The chain carries TRBV6-1 and TRBJ2-5; no definite D call. Looked up from germline, CDR1 is MNHNS and CDR2 is SASEGT. The V gene lost 4 bases and the J gene lost 2 bases, with 8 bases spanning the gap. This CDR3 is built from 13 residues. The CDR3 protein is CASSVHLQETQYF. Written as DNA, the CDR3 is TGTGCCAGCAGTGTCCACTTACAAGAGACCCAGTACTTC.

This clonotype was observed a few times. The chain has TRBV2 and TRBJ2-2; TRBD2 agrees at 9 bases. This CDR3 comprises 16 residues. The germline CDR1 and CDR2 sequences are SNHLY and FYNNEI. V dropped 3 bases and J dropped 7; count of bases not matched to a gene: 9. The CDR3 reads CASSDEGLAEVGELFF. In nucleotides, the CDR3 is TGTGCCAGCAGTGATGAGGGACTAGCTGAGGTCGGGGAGCTGTTTTTT. Filled out from reference TRBV2 and TRBJ2-2, the complete variable domain reads EPEVTQTPSHQVTQMGQEVILRCVPISNHLYFYWYRQILGQKVEFLVSFYNNEISEKSEIFDDQFSVERPDGSNFTLKIRSTKLEDSAMYFCASSDEGLAEVGELFFGEGSRLTVL.

With regard to this clonotype: A junction boundary mismatches the germline segment, possibly from a read error. This chain connects TRBV7-9 to TRBJ2-3; 11 nucleotides match TRBD2. Germline V gives CDR1 SEHNR, CDR2 FQNEAQ (reference sequence). This CDR3 contains 16 residues. CDR3 DNA: TGTGCCGGCAGCCGACTTAGCGGGAGGGCCGGAGATACGCAGTATTTT. This gives the protein CAGSRLSGRAGDTQYF.

Only a few counts were recorded for this clonotype. A single base separates this from a much larger clone, so it may be a read error. The chain recombines TRBV6-1 with TRBJ2-7, with TRBD1 matching 9 bases. CDR3 length: 12 amino acids. CDR1 and CDR2 from the germline V gene are MNHNS and SASEGT. With 7 bases clipped from V and 3 bases from J, the junction kept 1 base outside the gene matches. The CDR3 region has the DNA TGTGCCAGCAAGGGACAGGGCTACGAGCAGTACTTC. Translated: CASKGQGYEQYF.

The rearrangement links TRBV10-3 to TRBJ1-5; D not resolved. Deletions cut 5 bases from V and 2 bases from J, with 4 bases between. From germline, CDR1 is ENHRY and CDR2 SYGVKD. CDR3 length: 12 residues. The CDR3 here is CAISRGNQPQHF. The CDR3 DNA is TGTGCCATCAGTCGTGGCAATCAGCCCCAGCATTTT.

This clonotype was seen repeatedly, ten times or more. The V and J genes are TRBV20-1 and TRBJ2-7, with TRBD2 matching 9 bases. The CDR3 spans 12 residues. Germline V gene data show CDR1 as DFQATT and CDR2 as SNEGSKA (reference sequence). V was pared by 6 bases and J by 6 bases, with 6 bases of the junction left unmatched. CDR3 sequence: CSAPRGRAEQYF. The CDR3 coding sequence is TGCAGTGCCCCCCGCGGGAGGGCCGAGCAGTACTTC.

Comment on this clonotype: The CDR3 ends on some other residue instead of the conserved phenylalanine or tryptophan, so this is likely a read error. J is TRBJ1-1 and V is TRBV27; D might be TRBD1 (5 bases). Germline values: CDR1 MNHEY, CDR2 SMNVEV (reference sequence). This CDR3 has 16 residues. The CDR3: CASGFLGGGLNTEAFL. CDR3 sequence (DNA): TGTGCCAGCGGTTTCCTTGGCGGGGGATTGAACACTGAAGCTTTCCTT.

The CDR3 region is CATNQGTGELFF. In nucleotides, the CDR3 is TGTGCCACCAACCAGGGAACCGGGGAGCTGTTTTTT. The V call is TRBV24-1, the J call TRBJ2-2; D may be TRBD1 (5 bases). CDR1 and CDR2 from the germline V gene are KGHDR and SFDVKD. Trimming removed 8 bases at V and 5 bases at J, with 8 bases between. This CDR3 contains 12 residues.

The chain carries TRBV19 and TRBJ1-5, with D unclear. This CDR3 region has 13 residues. V was pared by 5 bases and J by 3 bases, with 8 bases between. CDR1 is LNHDA and CDR2 is SQIVND in the germline V gene (reference sequence). The CDR3 nucleotides are TGTGCCAGTAGTGCACGCATCAATCAGCCCCAGCATTTT. This translates into CASSARINQPQHF.

This clonotype was detected a few times. CDR3 amino acids: CASSQRPTGTSGRGGTQYF. CDR3 DNA: TGTGCCAGCAGCCAAAGGCCGACCGGGACTAGCGGGAGAGGCGGGACCCAGTACTTC. This rearrangement joins TRBV4-2 to TRBJ2-5; 14 bases are a match to TRBD2. Looked up from germline, CDR1 is LGHNA and CDR2 is YNFKEQ. Trimming at V came to 2 bases and at J to 7 bases, leaving 15 bases not matched to a gene. The CDR3 covers 19 residues.

This clonotype was counted only a few times. The V call is TRBV5-1, the J call TRBJ2-5; no reliable D call. This CDR3 contains 14 residues. Trimming removed 0 bases at V and 3 bases at J, with 9 bases between. Germline assignment: CDR1 SGHRS and CDR2 YFSETQ. DNA of the CDR3: TGCGCCAGCAGCTTGGATGGTTGGGAAGAGACCCAGTACTTC. Translated: CASSLDGWEETQYF.

The J gene is TRBJ2-3, the V gene TRBV5-1; 7 bases match TRBD2. With V trimmed by 4 bases and J by 4 bases, 15 bases remained unmatched. Germline lookup yields CDR1 SGHRS and CDR2 YFSETQ. CDR3 length equals 17 residues. The CDR3 DNA sequence: TGCGCCAGCAGCCCGAGCCCCCGAGCGGGAATGGCAGATACGCAGTATTTT. Its translation is CASSPSPRAGMADTQYF. The variable domain in full, with the rest retrieved from reference TRBV5-1 and TRBJ2-3, is KAGVTQTPRYLIKTRGQQVTLSCSPISGHRSVSWYQQTPGQGLQFLFEYFSETQRNKGNFPGRFSGRQFSNSRSEMNVSTLELGDSALYLCASSPSPRAGMADTQYFGPGTRLTVL.

The gene calls are TRBV4-1 and TRBJ2-2; D is perhaps TRBD2 (6 bases). Trimming left V 6 bases short and J 7 bases short, with 18 bases between. Germline V gives CDR1 MGHRA, CDR2 YSYEKL. The length of the CDR3 is 15 residues. For the CDR3, the DNA is TGCGCCAGCAGTCCCATGGACGGGGGAGACGGGGAGCTGTTTTTT. This gives the protein CASSPMDGGDGELFF.

The rearrangement joins TRBV4-2 to TRBJ2-1, with D perhaps being TRBD1 or TRBD2 (5 bases each). V lost 3 bases and J lost 5, with 17 bases in between. The CDR3 extends over 16 amino acids. Germline CDR1 LGHNA, CDR2 YNFKEQ. The CDR3 nucleotides read TGTGCCAGCAGCCACCACGTGGGGGATTGGAACAATGAGCAGTTCTTC. Amino acid sequence: CASSHHVGDWNNEQFF.

This clonotype was counted a few times. V gene TRBV3-1 combines with J gene TRBJ1-2; D gene unclear. Trimming took 2 bases from V and 6 from J, leaving 13 bases between them. The germline CDR1 and CDR2 sequences are LGHDT and YNNKEL (reference sequence). CDR3 length: 14 amino acids. CDR3 in DNA: TGTGCCAGCAGCCAACGGAGCAGTGAAAATGGCTACACCTTC. Amino acids: CASSQRSSENGYTF.

There are many counts of this clonotype. This chain connects TRBV12-3 or TRBV12-4 to TRBJ1-1; a possible D gene is TRBD1 (6 bases). This CDR3 region has 17 residues. V lost 1 base and J 1 base, leaving 16 bases between the germline ends. CDR3 nucleotides: TGTGCCAGCAGTTTAGGGAGTTGGGGACACCCGAACACTGAAGCTTTCTTT. This sequence encodes CASSLGSWGHPNTEAFF.

This clonotype has a handful of counts. The chain employs TRBV29-1 and TRBJ2-3; 7 nucleotides match TRBD2. The CDR3 length is 13 residues. V dropped 8 bases and J dropped 3; count of bases not matched to a gene: 8. In germline, CDR1 is SQVTM, CDR2 ANQGSEA. CDR3: CSFQSGDTDTQYF. The CDR3, as DNA: TGCAGCTTCCAGAGCGGGGATACAGATACGCAGTATTTT.